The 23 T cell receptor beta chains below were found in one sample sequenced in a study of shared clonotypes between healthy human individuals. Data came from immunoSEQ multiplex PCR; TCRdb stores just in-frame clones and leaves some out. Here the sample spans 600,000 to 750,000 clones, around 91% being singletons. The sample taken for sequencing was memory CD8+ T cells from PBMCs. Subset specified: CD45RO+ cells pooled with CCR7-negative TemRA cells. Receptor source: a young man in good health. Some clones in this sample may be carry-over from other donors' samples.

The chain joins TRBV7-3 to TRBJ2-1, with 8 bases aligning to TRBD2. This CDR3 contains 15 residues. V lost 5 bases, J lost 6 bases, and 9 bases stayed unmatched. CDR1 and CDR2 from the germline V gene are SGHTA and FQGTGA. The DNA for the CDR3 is TGTGCCAGCAGCCGCAGCGGGAGTGAACCCAATGAGCAGTTCTTC. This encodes CASSRSGSEPNEQFF.

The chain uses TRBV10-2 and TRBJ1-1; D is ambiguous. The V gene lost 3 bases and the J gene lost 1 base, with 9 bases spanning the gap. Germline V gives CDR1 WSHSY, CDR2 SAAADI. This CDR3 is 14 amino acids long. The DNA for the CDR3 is TGCGCCAGCAGTGATCGGGTGGGGAACACTGAAGCTTTCTTT. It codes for CASSDRVGNTEAFF.

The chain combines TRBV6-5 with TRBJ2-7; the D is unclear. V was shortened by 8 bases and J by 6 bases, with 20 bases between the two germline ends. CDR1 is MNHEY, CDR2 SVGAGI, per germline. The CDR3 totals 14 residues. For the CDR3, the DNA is TGTGCCAGCCAAGGTTCTACGTATTCGGGCGAGCAGTACTTC. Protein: CASQGSTYSGEQYF.

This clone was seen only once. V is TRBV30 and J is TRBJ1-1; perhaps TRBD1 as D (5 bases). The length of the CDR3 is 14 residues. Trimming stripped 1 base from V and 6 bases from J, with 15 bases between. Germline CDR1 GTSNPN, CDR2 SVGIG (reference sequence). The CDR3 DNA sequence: TGTGCCTGGAGTGGTGACAGCGTTTCGGCTGAAGCTTTCTTT. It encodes CAWSGDSVSAEAFF.

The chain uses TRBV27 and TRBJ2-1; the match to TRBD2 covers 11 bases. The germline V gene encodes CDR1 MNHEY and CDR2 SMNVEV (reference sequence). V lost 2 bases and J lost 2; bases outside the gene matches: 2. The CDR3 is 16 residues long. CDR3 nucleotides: TGTGCCAGCAGTTTAATGACTAGCGGGGCCTACAATGAGCAGTTCTTC. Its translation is CASSLMTSGAYNEQFF.

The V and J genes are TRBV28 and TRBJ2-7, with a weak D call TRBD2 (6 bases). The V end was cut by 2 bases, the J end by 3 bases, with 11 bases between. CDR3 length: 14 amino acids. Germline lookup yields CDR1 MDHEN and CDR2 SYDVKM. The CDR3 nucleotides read TGTGCCAGCAGTTTACTAGCGAGGGGCTACGAGCAGTACTTC. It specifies CASSLLARGYEQYF.

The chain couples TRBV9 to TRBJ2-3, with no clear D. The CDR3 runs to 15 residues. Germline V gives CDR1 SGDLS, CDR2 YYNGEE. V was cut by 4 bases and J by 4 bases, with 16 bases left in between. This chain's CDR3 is CASSLQFSGPDTQYF. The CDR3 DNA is TGTGCCAGCAGCCTACAGTTCTCCGGCCCAGATACGCAGTATTTT. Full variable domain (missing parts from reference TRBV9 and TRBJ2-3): DSGVTQTPKHLITATGQRVTLRCSPRSGDLSVYWYQQSLDQGLQFLIQYYNGEERAKGNILERFSAQQFPDLHSELNLSSLELGDSALYFCASSLQFSGPDTQYFGPGTRLTVL.

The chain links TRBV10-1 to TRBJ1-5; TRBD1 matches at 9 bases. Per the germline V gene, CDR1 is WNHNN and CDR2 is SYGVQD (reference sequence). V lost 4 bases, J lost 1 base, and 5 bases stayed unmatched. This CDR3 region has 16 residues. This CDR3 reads CASSGGQGGSNQPQHF. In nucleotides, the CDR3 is TGCGCCAGCAGTGGGGGACAGGGCGGCAGCAATCAGCCCCAGCATTTT.

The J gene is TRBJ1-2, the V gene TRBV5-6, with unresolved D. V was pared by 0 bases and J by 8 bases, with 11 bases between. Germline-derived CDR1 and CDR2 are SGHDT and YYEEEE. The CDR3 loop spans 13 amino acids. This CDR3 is CASSLAEAEGYTF. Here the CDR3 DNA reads TGTGCCAGCAGCTTGGCCGAGGCTGAAGGCTACACCTTC.

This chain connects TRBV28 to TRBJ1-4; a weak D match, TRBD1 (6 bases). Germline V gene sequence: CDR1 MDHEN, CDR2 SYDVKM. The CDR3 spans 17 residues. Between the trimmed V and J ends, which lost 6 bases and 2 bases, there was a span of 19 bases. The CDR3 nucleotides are TGTGCCAGCAGCCGGGACATACGGAGAATCACTAATGAAAAACTGTTTTTT. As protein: CASSRDIRRITNEKLFF.

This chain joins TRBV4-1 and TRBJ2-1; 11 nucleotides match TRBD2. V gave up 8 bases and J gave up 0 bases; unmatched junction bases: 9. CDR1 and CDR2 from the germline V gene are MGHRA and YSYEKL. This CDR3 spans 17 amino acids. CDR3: CASSPGTSGTSYNEQFF. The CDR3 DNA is TGCGCCAGCTCCCCCGGGACTAGCGGTACCTCCTACAATGAGCAGTTCTTC.

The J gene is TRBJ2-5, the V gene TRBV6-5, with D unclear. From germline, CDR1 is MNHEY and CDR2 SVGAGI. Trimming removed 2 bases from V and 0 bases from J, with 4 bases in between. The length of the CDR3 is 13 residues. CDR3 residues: CASSYTDQETQYF. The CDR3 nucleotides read TGTGCCAGCAGTTACACAGACCAAGAGACCCAGTACTTC.

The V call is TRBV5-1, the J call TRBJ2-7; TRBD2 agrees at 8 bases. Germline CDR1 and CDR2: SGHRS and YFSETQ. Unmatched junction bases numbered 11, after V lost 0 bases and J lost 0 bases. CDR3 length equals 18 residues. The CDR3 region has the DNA TGCGCCAGCAGCTTGGCCGGGAGGGCGGGGCGGAGCTCCTACGAGCAGTACTTC. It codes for CASSLAGRAGRSSYEQYF.

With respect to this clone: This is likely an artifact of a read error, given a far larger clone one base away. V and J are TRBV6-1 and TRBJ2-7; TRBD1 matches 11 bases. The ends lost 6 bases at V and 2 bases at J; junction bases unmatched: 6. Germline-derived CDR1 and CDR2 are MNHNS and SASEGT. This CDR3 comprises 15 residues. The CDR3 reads CASSPGQGVTYEQYF. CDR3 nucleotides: TGTGCCAGCAGCCCGGGACAGGGGGTAACCTACGAGCAGTACTTC.

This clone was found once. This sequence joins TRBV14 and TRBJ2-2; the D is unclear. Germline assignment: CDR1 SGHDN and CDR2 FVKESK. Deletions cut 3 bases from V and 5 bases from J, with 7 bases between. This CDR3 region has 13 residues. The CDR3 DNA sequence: TGTGCCAGCAGCCAGGTGAAGACCGGGGAGCTGTTTTTT. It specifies CASSQVKTGELFF.

CDR3 protein: CASSSQGAFYGYTF. CDR3 coding DNA: TGTGCCAGCAGCTCTCAGGGGGCCTTTTATGGCTACACCTTC. The chain links TRBV9 to TRBJ1-2; TRBD1 agrees at 8 bases. Germline V gene sequence: CDR1 SGDLS, CDR2 YYNGEE. Germline trimming cut 4 bases from V and 5 bases from J; bases unmatched to any gene: 7. This CDR3 has 14 residues.

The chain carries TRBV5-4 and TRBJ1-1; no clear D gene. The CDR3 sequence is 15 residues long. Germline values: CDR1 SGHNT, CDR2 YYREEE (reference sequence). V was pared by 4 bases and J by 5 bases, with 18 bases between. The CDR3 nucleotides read TGTGCCAGCAGCAGGCTAACCGGGCTCGGGACTGAAGCTTTCTTT. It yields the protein CASSRLTGLGTEAFF.

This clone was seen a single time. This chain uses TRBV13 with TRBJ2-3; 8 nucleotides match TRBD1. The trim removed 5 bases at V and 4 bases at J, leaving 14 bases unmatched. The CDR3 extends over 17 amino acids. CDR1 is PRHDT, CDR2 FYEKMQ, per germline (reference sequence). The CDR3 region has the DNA TGTGCCAGCAGCAGAGACCAACAGGGGGATTTAGCAGATACGCAGTATTTT. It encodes CASSRDQQGDLADTQYF.

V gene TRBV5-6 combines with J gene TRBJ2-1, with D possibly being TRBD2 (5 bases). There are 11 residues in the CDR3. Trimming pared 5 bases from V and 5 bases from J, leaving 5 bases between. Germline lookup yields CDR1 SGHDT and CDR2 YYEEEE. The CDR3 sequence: CASRRDNEQFF. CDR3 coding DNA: TGTGCCAGCAGGAGGGACAATGAGCAGTTCTTC.

CDR3 nucleotides: TGTGCCAGCAGCTTAAAGGGCTCTGGAAACACCATATATTTT. This encodes CASSLKGSGNTIYF. V is TRBV7-6 and J is TRBJ1-3; D is unclear. The V end lost 2 bases, the J end lost 0 bases, and 5 bases lay between the germline ends. The germline CDR1 and CDR2 sequences are SGHVS and FNYEAQ. The CDR3 has 14 residues.

The chain's CDR3 is CASSQLDRGTNEKLFF. Here the CDR3 DNA reads TGTGCCAGCAGCCAATTAGACAGGGGCACTAATGAAAAACTGTTTTTT. The chain combines TRBV4-2 with TRBJ1-4, with 8 bases matching TRBD1. V lost 2 bases to trimming and J lost 2 bases; unmatched junction nucleotides: 4. This CDR3 comprises 16 residues. Germline V gene sequence: CDR1 LGHNA, CDR2 YNFKEQ.

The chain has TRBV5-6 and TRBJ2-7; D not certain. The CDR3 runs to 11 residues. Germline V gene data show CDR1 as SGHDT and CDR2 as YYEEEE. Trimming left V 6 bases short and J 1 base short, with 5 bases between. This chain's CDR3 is CASTGSYEQYF. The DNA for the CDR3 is TGTGCCAGCACTGGGTCCTACGAGCAGTACTTC.

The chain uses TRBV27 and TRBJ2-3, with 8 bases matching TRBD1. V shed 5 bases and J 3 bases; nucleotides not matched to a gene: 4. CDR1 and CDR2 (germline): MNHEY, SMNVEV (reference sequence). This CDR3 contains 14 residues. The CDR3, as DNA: TGTGCCAGCAGTCCAAGACAGGGGACAGATACGCAGTATTTT. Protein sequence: CASSPRQGTDTQYF.